These 12 T cell receptor beta chains originate from one sample sequenced in a study of cytotoxic CD8 clonotypes in ibrutinib-treated CLL. The table came from immunoSEQ multiplex PCR; TCRdb's copy has only in-frame clones and leaves some out. The sample includes over 150,000 clones, over 60% of them seen just once. This specimen was PBMCs, taken after 24 months of ibrutinib treatment. Receptor source: a human donor with chronic lymphocytic leukemia.

V gene TRBV21-1 combines with J gene TRBJ1-1. TRBV21-1 is a pseudogene segment. The CDR3 length is 14 residues. The CDR3 nucleotides read TGTGCCAGCAGCAACAGCAAGGTCTGTAACGGAGCTTTCTTT. Translated, it gives CASSNSKVCNGAFF.

Here the CDR3 reads CASSLSGQSYNEQFF. Written as DNA, the CDR3 is TGTGCCAGCAGTTTATCGGGACAGTCCTACAATGAGCAGTTCTTC. The chain has TRBV27 and TRBJ2-1, with TRBD1 matching 7 bases. Germline assignment: CDR1 MNHEY and CDR2 SMNVEV (reference sequence). V was pared by 0 bases and J by 1 base, with 0 bases of the junction left unmatched. This CDR3 is 15 amino acids long.

This clone was picked up a small number of times. V is TRBV30 and J is TRBJ2-3; D perhaps matches TRBD2 (5 bases). V dropped 5 bases and J dropped 5 bases, with 23 bases sitting between them. CDR1 and CDR2 from the germline V gene are GTSNPN and SVGIG (reference sequence). The length of the CDR3 is 16 residues. The CDR3 protein is CAWQPTRGLSGDTQYF. For the CDR3, the DNA is TGTGCCTGGCAACCAACACGAGGGCTGTCCGGAGATACGCAGTATTTT.

The rearrangement uses TRBV11-2 and TRBJ2-2; D is undetermined. The CDR3 runs to 15 residues. The V gene lost 6 bases and the J gene lost 0 bases, with 11 bases spanning the gap. Per the germline V gene, CDR1 is SGHAT and CDR2 is FQNNGV. This CDR3 is CASSKGRTNTGELFF. The CDR3 DNA reads as TGTGCCAGCAGTAAAGGGCGGACGAACACCGGGGAGCTGTTTTTT.

V is TRBV11-2 and J is TRBJ1-2, with TRBD1 identical over 7 bases. CDR1 and CDR2 from the germline V gene are SGHAT and FQNNGV. Trimming removed 4 bases from V and 2 bases from J; junction bases left unmatched: 10. This CDR3 comprises 16 residues. CDR3 nucleotide sequence: TGTGCCAGCAGCTCGGGCCTCTCGACAGGGAACTATGGCTACACCTTC. Residues: CASSSGLSTGNYGYTF.

The rearrangement links TRBV27 to TRBJ2-7; maybe TRBD1 (6 bases). The germline V gene has CDR1 MNHEY and CDR2 SMNVEV (reference sequence). The V gene lost 6 bases and the J gene lost 6 bases, with 21 bases spanning the gap. The CDR3 has 15 residues. Here the CDR3 reads CASSPFQGSGLEQYF. Written as DNA, the CDR3 is TGTGCCAGCAGCCCGTTCCAGGGGTCCGGACTCGAGCAGTACTTC.

The V gene is TRBV27, the J gene TRBJ2-7, with D unclear. The germline V and J ends were trimmed by 7 bases and 2 bases, with 15 bases remaining between them. This CDR3 has 14 residues. Germline assignment: CDR1 MNHEY and CDR2 SMNVEV (reference sequence). In nucleotides, the CDR3 is TGTGCCAGCATATCCCTCGGCGGTACCTACGAGCAGTACTTC. Protein sequence: CASISLGGTYEQYF.

In this sample, this clone turned up a few times. The V and J genes are TRBV29-1 and TRBJ1-5; TRBD1 might be the D (5 bases). Germline CDR1 is SQVTM and CDR2 is ANQGSEA. This CDR3 is built from 12 residues. Between the trimmed V and J ends, which lost 4 bases and 6 bases, there was a span of 10 bases. In DNA form, the CDR3 reads TGCAGCGTTGGCGACAGCGGTCAGCCCCAGCATTTT. Protein: CSVGDSGQPQHF.

V and J are TRBV19 and TRBJ1-5; weak D call: TRBD1 (5 bases). Trimming cost V 2 bases and J 7 bases, with 9 bases left between them. The CDR3 runs to 13 residues. The germline CDR1 and CDR2 sequences are LNHDA and SQIVND (reference sequence). The DNA for the CDR3 is TGTGCCAGTAGTATACAGGGTTGGCAGCCCCAGCATTTT. Residues: CASSIQGWQPQHF.

The gene calls are TRBV19 and TRBJ2-5, with 8 bases that match TRBD1. The CDR3 runs to 15 residues. The germline V gene encodes CDR1 LNHDA and CDR2 SQIVND (reference sequence). With 4 bases clipped from V and 4 bases from J, the junction kept 8 bases outside the gene matches. The CDR3, as DNA: TGTGCCAGTAGTAGTCTCGCAGGGGGCGTAGAGACCCAGTACTTC. Amino acid sequence: CASSSLAGGVETQYF.

This chain joins TRBV27 and TRBJ2-7, with 9 nucleotides matching TRBD1. Germline CDR1 reads MNHEY; CDR2 reads SMNVEV (reference sequence). V dropped 2 bases and J dropped 1; count of bases not matched to a gene: 9. CDR3 length: 17 residues. The CDR3 spells CASSLTWGDRESYEQYF. The CDR3 nucleotides are TGTGCCAGCAGTTTAACCTGGGGGGACAGGGAGTCCTACGAGCAGTACTTC.

The chain has TRBV7-8 and TRBJ2-7; tentative D call: TRBD2 (6 bases). V was cut by 7 bases and J by 2 bases, with 12 bases left in between. The CDR3 consists of 13 residues. CDR1 is SGHVS and CDR2 is FQNEAQ in the germline V gene. In DNA, the CDR3 is TGTGCCAGCACCTCGGGACTCCCCTACGAGCAGTACTTC. Protein sequence: CASTSGLPYEQYF.